The rows below give T cell receptor beta chains drawn from one sample of a study of STAT5B mutations in CD4+ large granular lymphocyte leukemia. Data came from immunoSEQ multiplex PCR; TCRdb stores just in-frame clones and leaves some out. The sample shows around 38,000 clones, approximately 90% of them seen only once. The specimen was CD4+ T cells from blood buffy coats. These receptors came from a human donor in good health. Both conserved end residues are part of each CDR3. The order of the fields is CDR3 DNA, CDR3 protein, D gene, clone size, V gene, J gene. A D gene is named only where the DNA matches it firmly. Clone sizes are given selectively: once, few, many, or a class where the clone is expanded.

TGTGCCAGCAGCCTAGGGACGGCGGATCGGGAGCTGTTTTTT	CASSLGTADRELFF	NA	once	TRBV28	TRBJ2-2
TGCGCCAGCAGCGATCTGGGCGAGCAGTACTTC	CASSDLGEQYF	NA	NA	TRBV5-1	TRBJ2-7
TGTGCCAGCAGTGAAAGTGCAGGGAGGTCCTATAATTCACCCCTCCACTTT	CASSESAGRSYNSPLHF	NA	NA	TRBV2	TRBJ1-6
TGTGCCAGTAGGGCAGGGACTAGCGGGAGTAGGAACATTCAGTACTTC	CASRAGTSGSRNIQYF	TRBD2	NA	TRBV19	TRBJ2-4
TGTGCCAGCAGTTTAAGCCCGACGGTCAGGGGTTCCTACGAGCAGTACTTC	CASSLSPTVRGSYEQYF	NA	NA	TRBV28	TRBJ2-7
TGTGCCAGCAGCCCGGGACTAGCGGGAGTTTCCTACGAGCAGTACTTC	CASSPGLAGVSYEQYF	TRBD2	NA	TRBV5-4	TRBJ2-7
TGTGCCAGCAGCGCGTCACTCACTGAAGCTTTCTTT	CASSASLTEAFF	NA	NA	TRBV5-5	TRBJ1-1
TGTGCCAGCAGCGGAGGAGGACTAGCGGGAGTCTACGAGCAGTACTTC	CASSGGGLAGVYEQYF	TRBD2	once	TRBV7-9	TRBJ2-7
TGTGCCAGCAGCCTACTTCAGGGAGGAGCCGGGGAGCTGTTTTTT	CASSLLQGGAGELFF	NA	NA	TRBV5-4	TRBJ2-2
TGTGCCAGCAGCTTTAGAGACTGGGACAGACAAGAGACCCAGTACTTC	CASSFRDWDRQETQYF	TRBD1	NA	TRBV5-8	TRBJ2-5
TGTGCCAGCAGTGAAATCTCGGGATCGAGCACAGATACGCAGTATTTT	CASSEISGSSTDTQYF	NA	NA	TRBV6-1	TRBJ2-3
TGTGCCAGCCAGGGACAGGATTACAATGAGCAGTTCTTC	CASQGQDYNEQFF	TRBD1	NA	TRBV7-2	TRBJ2-1
TGTGCCAGCAGCCTACAGGAGAACTATGGCTACACCTTC	CASSLQENYGYTF	NA	few	TRBV7-9	TRBJ1-2
TGTGCCAGCAGTCCCTTAGGTGGGATTAATGAAAAACTGTTTTTT	CASSPLGGINEKLFF	NA	NA	TRBV6-6	TRBJ1-4
TGTGCCAGCAGCGTATCGGGGACAGGGAACACTGAAGCTTTCTTT	CASSVSGTGNTEAFF	TRBD1	NA	TRBV9	TRBJ1-1
TGTGCCAGCAGCTTTGCCCGAACAACTAATGAAAAACTGTTTTTT	CASSFARTTNEKLFF	NA	NA	TRBV7-2	TRBJ1-4
TGTGCCAGCAGTGTATACAATGAGCAGTTCTTC	CASSVYNEQFF	NA	NA	TRBV28	TRBJ2-1
TGTGCCAGCAGCCGACTAGCGGGTCTCTCCTACGAGCAGTACTTC	CASSRLAGLSYEQYF	TRBD2	NA	TRBV27	TRBJ2-7